These 19 T cell receptor beta chains came from one sample sequenced in a study of CD8+ T cells in alopecia areata. This sample's treatment: oral pan-JAK inhibitor, 5-10 mg twice daily. RNA, once extracted, was reverse transcribed into cDNA for use as the sequencing template. Libraries were prepared by immunoSEQ multiplex PCR; TCRdb keeps only in-frame clonotypes and omits some of them. In the table there are about 180,000 clones, approximately 49% of which are singletons. Sequenced here: CD8+ T cells sorted from blood, sampled around week 54, from a patient treated with tofacitinib. Source of these receptors: a human donor with alopecia areata.

The chain's CDR3 is CARKQGKQFF. The CDR3 region has the DNA TGTGCCAGAAAACAGGGGAAGCAGTTCTTC. The V and J genes are TRBV19 and TRBJ2-1; 7 bases are a match to TRBD1. V dropped 9 bases and J dropped 11; count of bases not matched to a gene: 4. The CDR3 has 10 residues. Germline CDR1 is LNHDA and CDR2 is SQIVND (reference sequence).

Regarding this clone: This CDR3 is also generated by other DNA sequences in the sample. The genes are TRBV11-2 and TRBJ2-1; D unresolved. Germline lookup yields CDR1 SGHAT and CDR2 FQNNGV. The CDR3 spans 12 residues. V gave up 1 base and J gave up 5 bases, with 3 bases separating them. Here the CDR3 DNA reads TGTGCCAGCAGCTTAGGGCACAATGAGCAGTTCTTC. Translated, it gives CASSLGHNEQFF.

The rearrangement joins TRBV2 to TRBJ2-1; 8 bases fit TRBD2. CDR1 SNHLY and CDR2 FYNNEI come from the germline V gene. CDR3 length: 14 amino acids. The V segment lost 10 bases and the J segment 2 bases; nucleotides outside the gene matches: 7. This CDR3 reads CAIERAGAYNEQFF. The CDR3 DNA reads as TGTGCCATCGAACGAGCGGGGGCCTACAATGAGCAGTTCTTC.

This clone was observed a few times. This sequence joins TRBV4-1 and TRBJ2-5, with TRBD1 as a possible D gene (5 bases). The germline V and J ends were trimmed by 0 bases and 3 bases, with 8 bases remaining between them. The CDR3 extends over 14 amino acids. Germline loops: CDR1 MGHRA, CDR2 YSYEKL. The CDR3 is CASSQDRVEETQYF. In DNA form, the CDR3 reads TGCGCCAGCAGCCAAGACAGGGTAGAAGAGACCCAGTACTTC.

This chain links TRBV27 with TRBJ1-2, with no clear D. Trimming took off 3 bases at V and 6 bases at J, with 11 bases between the two ends. The germline gives CDR1 MNHEY, CDR2 SMNVEV (reference sequence). The length of the CDR3 is 13 residues. In DNA, the CDR3 is TGTGCCAGCAGTTTCGGTATCACTGATGGCTACACCTTC. Its translation is CASSFGITDGYTF.

This chain connects TRBV5-6 to TRBJ1-2, with D possibly matching TRBD1 (5 bases). This CDR3 is built from 15 residues. Germline V gene lookup returns CDR1 SGHDT and CDR2 YYEEEE. Trimming took 0 bases from V and 7 from J, leaving 16 bases between them. CDR3 bases: TGTGCCAGCAGCTTGGATCAGGCCCTGAGGGGTGGCTACACCTTC. This sequence encodes CASSLDQALRGGYTF.

The chain employs TRBV13 and TRBJ2-7; tentative D call: TRBD1 (7 bases). V lost 4 bases to trimming and J lost 2 bases, with 24 bases between them. In germline, CDR1 is PRHDT, CDR2 FYEKMQ (reference sequence). The CDR3 is 18 amino acids. Here the CDR3 DNA reads TGTGCCAGCAGCTACAAGGGGGCCTCAGGGAGGCTTACCTACGAGCAGTACTTC. It specifies CASSYKGASGRLTYEQYF.

The chain joins TRBV29-1 to TRBJ1-3; D call uncertain. Germline V CDR1 and CDR2: SQVTM, ANQGSEA. The CDR3 spans 15 residues. V shed 6 bases and J shed 0 bases, with 15 bases lying between them. Written as DNA, the CDR3 is TGCAGCGTGTGGGCGGAGGGAAGCTCTGGAAACACCATATATTTT. Residues: CSVWAEGSSGNTIYF.

The rearrangement joins TRBV7-9 to TRBJ2-7, with D uncertain. Per the germline V gene, CDR1 is SEHNR and CDR2 is FQNEAQ (reference sequence). The CDR3 runs 13 residues. The V and J ends lost 5 bases and 3 bases respectively, with 11 bases between them. This CDR3 reads CASSPRPSYEQYF. CDR3 DNA: TGTGCCAGCAGCCCCAGACCCAGCTACGAGCAGTACTTC.

V usage is TRBV6-5 and J usage is TRBJ2-3; 8 nucleotides line up with TRBD2. The V gene end was trimmed by 7 bases and the J gene end by 6 bases; junction bases not matched to a gene: 9. CDR1 is MNHEY and CDR2 is SVGAGI in the germline V gene. The CDR3 is made up of 14 amino acids. CDR3 loop: CASKAAAGADTQYF. The CDR3 DNA reads as TGTGCCAGCAAAGCTGCAGCGGGGGCGGATACGCAGTATTTT.

V usage is TRBV5-6 and J usage is TRBJ1-6, with 8 nucleotides matching TRBD1. Germline V gives CDR1 SGHDT, CDR2 YYEEEE. J was trimmed by 7 bases and V by 3 bases; bases with no gene match: 3. The CDR3 sequence is 14 residues long. The CDR3, as DNA: TGTGCCAGCAGCTCAGGGGGCGGGAATTCACCCCTCCACTTT. This gives the protein CASSSGGGNSPLHF.

V gene TRBV2 combines with J gene TRBJ2-7, with D possibly TRBD1 on 5 matching bases. Germline CDR1 and CDR2: SNHLY and FYNNEI. The CDR3 has 15 residues. Trimming removed 6 bases from V and 4 bases from J, with 19 bases in between. CDR3 loop: CASRTAPRVSYEQYF. Written as DNA, the CDR3 is TGTGCCAGCAGGACAGCGCCCCGGGTCTCTTACGAGCAGTACTTC.

The rearrangement uses TRBV27 and TRBJ2-2; D gene ambiguous. There are 14 residues in the CDR3. Trimming pared 3 bases from V and 1 base from J, leaving 6 bases between. CDR1 MNHEY and CDR2 SMNVEV come from the germline V gene (reference sequence). The CDR3, as DNA: TGTGCCAGCAGTTTCTTTGTGAACACCGGGGAGCTGTTTTTT. Its protein product is CASSFFVNTGELFF.

V gene TRBV5-1 combines with J gene TRBJ2-7; TRBD2 might be the D (6 bases). CDR1 and CDR2 (germline): SGHRS, YFSETQ. Trimming stripped 2 bases from V and 0 bases from J, with 9 bases between. The CDR3 covers 14 residues. CDR3 DNA: TGCGCCAGCAGCTTAAAAGCGGGCTCCTACGAGCAGTACTTC. Translating gives CASSLKAGSYEQYF. The whole variable domain, remainder taken from reference TRBV5-1 and TRBJ2-7, is KAGVTQTPRYLIKTRGQQVTLSCSPISGHRSVSWYQQTPGQGLQFLFEYFSETQRNKGNFPGRFSGRQFSNSRSEMNVSTLELGDSALYLCASSLKAGSYEQYFGPGTRLTVT.

This clone was detected only a few times. This rearrangement joins TRBV6-6 to TRBJ2-2; D possibly matches TRBD1 or TRBD2 (5 bases each). The V and J ends lost 6 bases and 3 bases respectively, with 14 bases between them. The CDR3 runs to 15 residues. Germline V lookup: CDR1 MNHNY, CDR2 SVGAGI (reference sequence). Written as DNA, the CDR3 is TGTGCCAGCAGACTCCGGGACGGTCACACCGGGGAGCTGTTTTTT. It specifies CASRLRDGHTGELFF.

The J gene is TRBJ1-2, the V gene TRBV28; TRBD1 is a possible D gene (5 bases). The germline gives CDR1 MDHEN, CDR2 SYDVKM. The CDR3 is 11 residues long. Trimming stripped 5 bases from V and 13 bases from J, with 14 bases between. In DNA, the CDR3 is TGTGCCAGCAGTGGGGACGGAGTAGCCACCTTC. Its protein product is CASSGDGVATF.

The J gene is TRBJ1-2, the V gene TRBV5-6; D is perhaps TRBD1 (5 bases). The CDR3 spans 16 residues. Germline V lookup: CDR1 SGHDT, CDR2 YYEEEE. Trimming cost V 7 bases and J 5 bases, with 24 bases left between them. CDR3 loop: CASEPRTSRGIYGYTF. The DNA for the CDR3 is TGTGCCAGCGAACCGAGAACTTCGAGGGGCATATATGGCTACACCTTC. The variable domain in full, completed from reference TRBV5-6 and TRBJ1-2, reads DAGVTQSPTHLIKTRGQQVTLRCSPKSGHDTVSWYQQALGQGPQFIFQYYEEEERQRGNFPDRFSGHQFPNYSSELNVNALLLGDSALYLCASEPRTSRGIYGYTFGSGTRLTVV.

The gene calls are TRBV6-6 and TRBJ2-7; the D call may be TRBD1 or TRBD2 (5 bases each). Germline CDR1 reads MNHNY; CDR2 reads SVGAGI (reference sequence). This CDR3 has 14 amino acids. V lost 2 bases and J 2 bases, leaving 10 bases between the germline ends. CDR3 loop: CASSYEGLPYEQYF. CDR3 coding DNA: TGTGCCAGCAGTTACGAGGGGTTGCCCTACGAGCAGTACTTC.

The rearrangement uses TRBV14 and TRBJ2-1; D is unresolved. The V end lost 4 bases, the J end lost 6 bases, and 16 bases lay between the germline ends. Per germline, CDR1 SGHDN and CDR2 FVKESK. The CDR3 length is 15 residues. The CDR3 reads CASSPWGGAINEQFF. CDR3 coding DNA: TGTGCCAGCAGCCCCTGGGGTGGAGCTATCAATGAGCAGTTCTTC.